Shown below are 14 T cell receptor beta chains from a single sample sequenced in a study of T-cell memory formation after mild COVID-19. MiXCR, run by TCRdb on the 5' RACE reads, gives a single entry per CDR3 protein. The data show hundreds of thousands of distinct CDR3 sequences, with 15% to 20% seen just once and around 12% held by the top ten. Input material: PBMCs or a T cell subset sorted from them (not recorded which). Receptors were obtained from an adult woman who had mild COVID-19 (a few samples of this study predate the infection). Cell type and time point are not known.

In its sample, this clonotype was seen a few times. The chain recombines TRBV6-4 with TRBJ2-1; 8 bases line up with TRBD2. This CDR3 is 14 amino acids long. The germline gives CDR1 MRHNA, CDR2 SNTAGT. With 3 bases clipped from V and 8 bases from J, the junction kept 6 bases outside the gene matches. CDR3 in amino acids: CASSEGGGPYEQFF. CDR3 bases: TGTGCCAGCAGTGAGGGCGGGGGGCCCTATGAGCAGTTCTTC.

The chain uses TRBV9 and TRBJ2-2; possibly TRBD2 for D (6 bases). CDR3 length: 16 residues. Germline V lookup: CDR1 SGDLS, CDR2 YYNGEE. V was shortened by 4 bases and J by 0 bases, with 13 bases between the two germline ends. In DNA, the CDR3 is TGTGCCAGCAGCCCAAGGACTATTTCGAACACCGGGGAGCTGTTTTTT. Its translation: CASSPRTISNTGELFF. The complete variable domain, with remaining parts taken from reference TRBV9 and TRBJ2-2, reads DSGVTQTPKHLITATGQRVTLRCSPRSGDLSVYWYQQSLDQGLQFLIQYYNGEERAKGNILERFSAQQFPDLHSELNLSSLELGDSALYFCASSPRTISNTGELFFGEGSRLTVL.

The chain joins TRBV10-3 to TRBJ2-1; no clear D. Germline CDR1 and CDR2: ENHRY and SYGVKD. Trimming left V 4 bases short and J 1 base short, with 14 bases between. The CDR3 totals 16 residues. The CDR3 nucleotides read TGTGCCATCAGTGGTTTGTGGGCTACATCCTACAATGAGCAGTTCTTC. Its protein is CAISGLWATSYNEQFF.

The chain joins TRBV12-3 or TRBV12-4 to TRBJ2-1, with TRBD2 matching 7 bases. V gave up 5 bases and J gave up 8 bases; unmatched junction bases: 12. The CDR3 loop spans 15 amino acids. CDR3: CASSPASGRSDEQFF. CDR3 DNA: TGTGCCAGCAGTCCGGCTAGCGGCCGATCCGATGAGCAGTTCTTC.

This clonotype was found many times. The rearrangement uses TRBV25-1 and TRBJ2-2; D is perhaps TRBD2 (6 bases). Per germline, CDR1 MGHDK and CDR2 SYGVNS. Trimming took off 1 base at V and 6 bases at J, with 12 bases between the two ends. The CDR3 totals 15 residues. CDR3 sequence reads: CASSESTGGAGELFF. The CDR3 region has the DNA TGTGCCAGCAGTGAATCCACCGGCGGGGCCGGGGAGCTGTTTTTT. Variable domain in full (rest from reference TRBV25-1 and TRBJ2-2): EADIYQTPRYLVIGTGKKITLECSQTMGHDKMYWYQQDPGMELHLIHYSYGVNSTEKGDLSSESTVSRIRTEHFPLTLESARPSHTSQYLCASSESTGGAGELFFGEGSRLTVL.

The sample holds a few counts of this clonotype. The DNA of the CDR3 is TGCGCCAGCAGCTACCTAGGGACAGGGTGGACTGGGGCCAACGTCCTGACTTTC. Protein product: CASSYLGTGWTGANVLTF. V gene TRBV5-1 combines with J gene TRBJ2-6, with 9 bases aligning to TRBD1. Germline CDR1 SGHRS, CDR2 YFSETQ. V shed 3 bases, J shed 2 bases, and the junction held 9 bases outside the gene matches. The CDR3 extends over 18 amino acids. The variable domain in full, with the rest retrieved from reference TRBV5-1 and TRBJ2-6, is KAGVTQTPRYLIKTRGQQVTLSCSPISGHRSVSWYQQTPGQGLQFLFEYFSETQRNKGNFPGRFSGRQFSNSRSEMNVSTLELGDSALYLCASSYLGTGWTGANVLTFGAGSRLTVL.

This chain joins TRBV2 and TRBJ2-3; TRBD1 aligns across 7 bases. Germline-derived CDR1 and CDR2 are SNHLY and FYNNEI. J lost 2 bases, V lost 7 bases, and 6 bases had no gene match. The CDR3 is made up of 14 amino acids. CDR3 sequence (DNA): TGTGCCAGCAATCGGGACAGCTTCACAGATACGCAGTATTTT. Amino acids: CASNRDSFTDTQYF.

The sample holds a few counts of this clonotype. The chain recombines TRBV27 with TRBJ2-3, with a weak D call TRBD2 (5 bases). CDR1 and CDR2 from the germline V gene are MNHEY and SMNVEV (reference sequence). Trimming took off 3 bases at V and 7 bases at J, with 14 bases between the two ends. This CDR3 comprises 14 residues. The CDR3 loop is CASSLGLAGYTQYF. CDR3 DNA: TGTGCCAGCAGTTTGGGCCTAGCTGGGTATACGCAGTATTTT.

The V gene is TRBV12-3 or TRBV12-4, the J gene TRBJ1-3; D is ambiguous. With 6 bases removed from V and 1 base from J, the gap between germline ends came to 4 bases. The CDR3 loop spans 12 amino acids. The CDR3 nucleotides read TGTGCCAGCAGGGGATCTGGAAACACCATATATTTT. It encodes CASRGSGNTIYF.

The chain combines TRBV5-4 with TRBJ2-3; D is ambiguous. V lost 0 bases and J 2 bases, leaving 10 bases between the germline ends. This CDR3 comprises 15 residues. CDR1 and CDR2 (germline): SGHNT, YYREEE (reference sequence). The DNA of the CDR3 is TGTGCCAGCAGCTTGGCGTCCGGTACCACAGATACGCAGTATTTT. Protein: CASSLASGTTDTQYF.

This clonotype was counted a few times. The chain couples TRBV9 to TRBJ2-3; the D gene is possibly TRBD2 (6 bases). This CDR3 is built from 14 residues. The V and J ends lost 7 bases and 1 base respectively, with 13 bases between them. CDR1 and CDR2 from the germline V gene are SGDLS and YYNGEE. The CDR3 here is CASRGGEGTDTQYF. DNA for the CDR3: TGTGCCAGCCGCGGAGGGGAGGGCACAGATACGCAGTATTTT.

Many counts were recorded for this clonotype. J is TRBJ2-7 and V is TRBV5-5, with D unclear. This CDR3 region has 12 residues. The ends were cut back, 5 bases at V and 5 bases at J, with 11 bases in the middle. Germline values: CDR1 SGHKS, CDR2 YYEKEE (reference sequence). The CDR3 protein is CASSMYPNEQYF. CDR3 in DNA: TGTGCCAGCAGTATGTACCCCAACGAGCAGTACTTC.

The rearrangement joins TRBV5-1 to TRBJ2-1; 8 bases map to TRBD1. CDR1 SGHRS and CDR2 YFSETQ come from the germline V gene. CDR3 length equals 16 residues. With 1 base clipped from V and 8 bases from J, the junction kept 11 bases outside the gene matches. CDR3 bases: TGCGCCAGCAGCTTGATTATGGGCAGGGGGCTGGATGAGCAGTTCTTC. Protein sequence: CASSLIMGRGLDEQFF.

The table lists this clonotype with many counts. A junction end diverges from the germline sequence, so it may reflect a read error. The V gene is TRBV29-1, the J gene TRBJ1-6, with 9 nucleotides matching TRBD1. This CDR3 spans 15 amino acids. Germline CDR1 is SQVTM and CDR2 is ANQGSEA. In DNA form, the CDR3 reads TGCAGCGTTAAAGACAGGGGGGCCGATAATTCACCCCTCCACTTT. It is translated as CSVKDRGADNSPLHF. Drawing the rest from reference TRBV29-1 and TRBJ1-6, the complete variable domain is SAVISQKPSRDICQRGTSLTIQCQVDSQVTMMFWYRQQPGQSLTLIATANQGSEATYESGFVIDKFPISRPNLTFSTLTVSNMSPEDSSIYLCSVKDRGADNSPLHFGNGTRLTVT.